The clone carrying this T cell receptor beta chain was seen repeatedly, ten times or more. Its antigen remains unknown. Germline V gene lookup returns CDR1 SGHRS and CDR2 YFSETQ. V gave up 4 bases and J gave up 8 bases, with 16 bases separating them. The CDR3 is 14 amino acids. The data were taken from a study of T-cell memory formation after mild COVID-19. MiXCR, run by TCRdb on the 5' RACE reads, gives a single entry per CDR3 protein. The sample lists hundreds of thousands of distinct CDR3 sequences; roughly 17% were seen once. The study's findings and limits: CD4+ contracting clones were mainly CM and EM; CD8+ ones, EMRA. The finding that pre-infection memory included some responding clones suggested that cross-reactive memory joined.

The rearrangement uses TRBV5-1 and TRBJ2-4, with D perhaps given as TRBD1 or TRBD2 (7 bases each). The receptor was derived from an adult woman who had mild COVID-19 (a few samples of this study predate the infection). Cell type and time point are not known. Sequencing input: PBMCs or a T cell subset sorted from them (not recorded which). DNA for the CDR3: TGCGCCAGCAGCCTAGCGGACAGGCGGGACATTCAGTACTTC. Its protein product is CASSLADRRDIQYF. The variable domain in full, with the rest retrieved from reference TRBV5-1 and TRBJ2-4, is KAGVTQTPRYLIKTRGQQVTLSCSPISGHRSVSWYQQTPGQGLQFLFEYFSETQRNKGNFPGRFSGRQFSNSRSEMNVSTLELGDSALYLCASSLADRRDIQYFGAGTRLSVL.